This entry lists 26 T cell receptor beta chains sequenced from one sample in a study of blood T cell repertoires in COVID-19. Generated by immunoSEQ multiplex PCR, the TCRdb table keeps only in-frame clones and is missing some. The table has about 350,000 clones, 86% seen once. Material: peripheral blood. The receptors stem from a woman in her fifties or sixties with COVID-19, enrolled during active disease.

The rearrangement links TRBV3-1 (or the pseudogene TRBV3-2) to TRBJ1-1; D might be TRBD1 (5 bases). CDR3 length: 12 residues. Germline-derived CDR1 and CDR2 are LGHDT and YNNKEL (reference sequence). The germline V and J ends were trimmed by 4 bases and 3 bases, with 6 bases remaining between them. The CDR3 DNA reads TGTGCCAGCAGCCGCAGGGACACTGAAGCTTTCTTT. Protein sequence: CASSRRDTEAFF.

CDR3 in amino acids: CASSSGQGGGYGYTF. In nucleotides, the CDR3 is TGTGCCAGCAGCTCCGGACAGGGAGGGGGATATGGCTACACCTTC. This chain links TRBV5-5 with TRBJ1-2; 8 positions agree with TRBD1. Germline V gives CDR1 SGHKS, CDR2 YYEKEE (reference sequence). The CDR3 spans 15 residues. The J segment lost 5 bases and the V segment lost 3 bases, leaving 9 bases of the junction unmatched.

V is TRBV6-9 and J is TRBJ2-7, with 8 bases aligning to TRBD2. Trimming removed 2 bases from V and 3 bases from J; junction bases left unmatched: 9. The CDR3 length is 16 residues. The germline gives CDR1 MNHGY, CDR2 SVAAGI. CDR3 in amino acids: CASSYISAGAGYEQYF. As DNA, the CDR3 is TGTGCCAGCAGTTATATATCAGCGGGGGCCGGCTACGAGCAGTACTTC.

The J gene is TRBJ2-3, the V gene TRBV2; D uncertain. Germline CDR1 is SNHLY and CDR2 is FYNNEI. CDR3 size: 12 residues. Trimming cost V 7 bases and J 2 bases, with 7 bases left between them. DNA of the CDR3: TGTGCCAGCACAGACATCACAGATACGCAGTATTTT. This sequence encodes CASTDITDTQYF. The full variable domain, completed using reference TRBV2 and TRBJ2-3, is EPEVTQTPSHQVTQMGQEVILRCVPISNHLYFYWYRQILGQKVEFLVSFYNNEISEKSEIFDDQFSVERPDGSNFTLKIRSTKLEDSAMYFCASTDITDTQYFGPGTRLTVL.

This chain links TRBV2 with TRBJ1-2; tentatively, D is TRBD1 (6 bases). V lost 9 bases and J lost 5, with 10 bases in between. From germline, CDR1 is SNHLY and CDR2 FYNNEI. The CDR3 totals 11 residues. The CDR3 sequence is CARVGGYGYTF. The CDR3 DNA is TGTGCCAGGGTAGGGGGATATGGCTACACCTTC.

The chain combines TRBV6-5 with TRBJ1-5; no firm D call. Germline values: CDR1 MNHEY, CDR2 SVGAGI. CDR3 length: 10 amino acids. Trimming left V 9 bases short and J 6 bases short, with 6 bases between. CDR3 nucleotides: TGTGCCAGTTTCGGTCAGCCCCAGCATTTT. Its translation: CASFGQPQHF.

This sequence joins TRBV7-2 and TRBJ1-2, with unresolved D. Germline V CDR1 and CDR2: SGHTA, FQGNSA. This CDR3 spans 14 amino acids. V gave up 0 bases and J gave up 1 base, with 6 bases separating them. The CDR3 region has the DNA TGTGCCAGCAGCTTAGCGCAGATTAACTATGGCTACACCTTC. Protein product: CASSLAQINYGYTF.

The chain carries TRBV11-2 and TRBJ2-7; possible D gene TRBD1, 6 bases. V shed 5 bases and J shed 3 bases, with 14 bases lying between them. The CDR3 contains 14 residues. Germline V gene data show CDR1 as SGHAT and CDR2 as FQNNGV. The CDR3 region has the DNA TGTGCCAGCAGCATCGACAGGAGAGACTACGAGCAGTACTTC. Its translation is CASSIDRRDYEQYF. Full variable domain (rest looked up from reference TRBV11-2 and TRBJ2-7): EAGVAQSPRYKIIEKRQSVAFWCNPISGHATLYWYQQILGQGPKLLIQFQNNGVVDDSQLPKDRFSAERLKGVDSTLKIQPAKLEDSAVYLCASSIDRRDYEQYFGPGTRLTVT.

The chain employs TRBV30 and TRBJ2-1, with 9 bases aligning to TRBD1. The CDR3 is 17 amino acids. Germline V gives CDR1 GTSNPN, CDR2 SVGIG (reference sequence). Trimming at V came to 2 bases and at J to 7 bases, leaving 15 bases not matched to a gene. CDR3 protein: CAWSMGLGQGKLNEQFF. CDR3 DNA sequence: TGTGCCTGGAGTATGGGTCTGGGACAGGGAAAATTGAATGAGCAGTTCTTC.

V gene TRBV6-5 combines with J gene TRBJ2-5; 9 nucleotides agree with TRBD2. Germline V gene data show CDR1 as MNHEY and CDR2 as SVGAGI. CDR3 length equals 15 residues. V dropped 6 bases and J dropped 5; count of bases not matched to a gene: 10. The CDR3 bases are TGTGCCAGCAGGGCTAGGCTAGCGGGGCTTGAGACCCAGTACTTC. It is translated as CASRARLAGLETQYF.

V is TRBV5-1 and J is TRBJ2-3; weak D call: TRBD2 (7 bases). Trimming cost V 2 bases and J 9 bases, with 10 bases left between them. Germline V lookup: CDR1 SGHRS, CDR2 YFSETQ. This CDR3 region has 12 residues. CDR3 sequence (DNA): TGCGCCAGCAGCTTCGGCGGGGGCACGCAGTATTTT. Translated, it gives CASSFGGGTQYF.

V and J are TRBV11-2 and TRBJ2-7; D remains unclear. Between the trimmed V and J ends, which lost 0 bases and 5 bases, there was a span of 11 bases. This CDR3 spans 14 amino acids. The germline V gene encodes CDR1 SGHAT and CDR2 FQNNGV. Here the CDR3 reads CASSLDQRTNEQYF. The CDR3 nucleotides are TGTGCCAGCAGCTTAGATCAACGCACAAACGAGCAGTACTTC.

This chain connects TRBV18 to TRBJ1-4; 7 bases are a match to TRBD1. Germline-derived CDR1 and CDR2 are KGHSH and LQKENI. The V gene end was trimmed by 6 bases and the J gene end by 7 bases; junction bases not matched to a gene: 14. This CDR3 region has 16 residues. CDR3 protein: CASSPNLQGTPEKLFF. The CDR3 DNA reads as TGTGCCAGCTCGCCGAACTTACAGGGGACTCCTGAAAAACTGTTTTTT.

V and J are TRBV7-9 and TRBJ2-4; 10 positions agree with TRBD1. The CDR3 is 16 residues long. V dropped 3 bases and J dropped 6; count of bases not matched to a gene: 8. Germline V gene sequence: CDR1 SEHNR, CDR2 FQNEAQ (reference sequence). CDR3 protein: CASSFSPGQGRNIQYF. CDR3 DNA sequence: TGTGCCAGCAGCTTTTCTCCGGGACAGGGGCGAAACATTCAGTACTTC. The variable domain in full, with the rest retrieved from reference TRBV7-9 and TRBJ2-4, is DTGVSQNPRHKITKRGQNVTFRCDPISEHNRLYWYRQTLGQGPEFLTYFQNEAQLEKSRLLSDRFSAERPKGSFSTLEIQRTEQGDSAMYLCASSFSPGQGRNIQYFGAGTRLSVL.

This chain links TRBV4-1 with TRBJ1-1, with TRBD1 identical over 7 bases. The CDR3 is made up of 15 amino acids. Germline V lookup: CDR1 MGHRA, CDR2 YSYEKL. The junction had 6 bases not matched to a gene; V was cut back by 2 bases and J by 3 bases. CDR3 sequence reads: CASSQTGDPDTEAFF. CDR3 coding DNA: TGCGCCAGCAGCCAAACAGGGGATCCGGACACTGAAGCTTTCTTT.

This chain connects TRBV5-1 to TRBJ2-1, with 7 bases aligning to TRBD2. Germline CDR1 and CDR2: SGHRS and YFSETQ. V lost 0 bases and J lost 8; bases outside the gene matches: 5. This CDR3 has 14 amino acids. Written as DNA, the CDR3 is TGCGCCAGCAGCTTGGCCGGGGGGATGGATGAGCAGTTCTTC. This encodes CASSLAGGMDEQFF.

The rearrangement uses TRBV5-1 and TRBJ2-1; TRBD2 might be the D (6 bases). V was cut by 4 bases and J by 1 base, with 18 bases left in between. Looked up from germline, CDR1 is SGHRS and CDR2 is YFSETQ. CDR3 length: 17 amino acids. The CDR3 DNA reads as TGCGCCAGCAGCGGCCCTAGCGAAGGGGCGTCCTACAATGAGCAGTTCTTC. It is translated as CASSGPSEGASYNEQFF.

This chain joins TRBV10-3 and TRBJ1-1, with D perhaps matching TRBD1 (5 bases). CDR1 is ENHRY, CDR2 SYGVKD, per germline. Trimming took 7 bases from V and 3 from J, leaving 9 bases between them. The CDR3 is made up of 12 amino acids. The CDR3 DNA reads TGTGCCATCACGGGCAGGGACACTGAAGCTTTCTTT. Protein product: CAITGRDTEAFF.

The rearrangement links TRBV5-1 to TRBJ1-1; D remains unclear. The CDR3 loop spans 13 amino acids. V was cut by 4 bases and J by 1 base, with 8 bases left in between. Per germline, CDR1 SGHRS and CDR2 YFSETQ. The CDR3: CASSTSGNTEAFF. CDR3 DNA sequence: TGCGCCAGCAGCACCTCGGGGAACACTGAAGCTTTCTTT.

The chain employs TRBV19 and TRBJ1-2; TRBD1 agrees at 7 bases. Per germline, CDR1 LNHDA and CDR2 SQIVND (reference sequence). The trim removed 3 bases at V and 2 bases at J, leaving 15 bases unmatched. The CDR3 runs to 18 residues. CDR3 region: CASSMSGQQELRNYGYTF. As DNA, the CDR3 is TGTGCCAGTAGTATGTCGGGACAGCAGGAACTACGGAACTATGGCTACACCTTC.

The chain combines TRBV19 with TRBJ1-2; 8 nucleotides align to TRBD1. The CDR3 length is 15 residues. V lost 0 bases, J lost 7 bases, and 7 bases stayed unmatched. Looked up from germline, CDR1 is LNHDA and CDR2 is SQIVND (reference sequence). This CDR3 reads CASSIDRAGGSGYTF. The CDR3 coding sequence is TGTGCCAGTAGTATAGATCGGGCAGGGGGCTCTGGCTACACCTTC.

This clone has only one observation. Here the CDR3 DNA reads TGTGCCATCACCGCGACGGAGGGCGGCTACGAGCAGTACTTC. Protein product: CAITATEGGYEQYF. The chain employs TRBV10-3 and TRBJ2-7; a possible D gene is TRBD2 (6 bases). Trimming removed 7 bases at V and 3 bases at J, with 16 bases between. The CDR3 contains 14 residues. Germline-derived CDR1 and CDR2 are ENHRY and SYGVKD.

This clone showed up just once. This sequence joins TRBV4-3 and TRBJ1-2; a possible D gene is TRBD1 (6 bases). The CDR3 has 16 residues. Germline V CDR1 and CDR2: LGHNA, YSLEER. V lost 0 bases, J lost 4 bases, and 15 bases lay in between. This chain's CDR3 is CASSQDPMGATYGYTF. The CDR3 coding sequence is TGCGCCAGCAGCCAAGATCCCATGGGGGCCACCTATGGCTACACCTTC.

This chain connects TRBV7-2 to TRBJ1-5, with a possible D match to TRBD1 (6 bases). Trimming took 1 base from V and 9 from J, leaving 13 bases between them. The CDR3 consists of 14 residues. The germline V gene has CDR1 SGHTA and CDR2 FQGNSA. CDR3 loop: CASSLDGQLRPQHF. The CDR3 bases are TGTGCCAGCAGCTTAGATGGACAGCTCAGGCCCCAGCATTTT. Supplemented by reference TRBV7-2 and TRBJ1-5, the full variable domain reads GAGVSQSPSNKVTEKGKDVELRCDPISGHTALYWYRQSLGQGLEFLIYFQGNSAPDKSGLPSDRFSAERTGGSVSTLTIQRTQQEDSAVYLCASSLDGQLRPQHFGDGTRLSIL.

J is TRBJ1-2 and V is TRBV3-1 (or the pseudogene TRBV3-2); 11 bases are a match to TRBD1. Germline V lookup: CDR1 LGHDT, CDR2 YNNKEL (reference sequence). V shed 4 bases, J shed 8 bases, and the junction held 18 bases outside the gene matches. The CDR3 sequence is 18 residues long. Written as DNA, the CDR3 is TGTGCCAGCAGCCTGCAAACGGGTCGGGGACAGGGGGATGGAGGCTACACCTTC. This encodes CASSLQTGRGQGDGGYTF.

CDR3 protein: CAISESRELGYTF. The CDR3 DNA follows: TGTGCCATCAGTGAGTCGCGGGAATTAGGCTACACCTTC. The chain employs TRBV10-3 and TRBJ1-2; D ambiguous. V was shortened by 0 bases and J by 8 bases, with 10 bases between the two germline ends. The CDR3 consists of 13 residues. CDR1 and CDR2 (germline): ENHRY, SYGVKD.